These 25 T cell receptor beta chains came from one sample sequenced in a study of OX40 agonist ivuxolimab in advanced cancers. Only in-frame clones appear in the TCRdb table, and some are missing; sequencing was by immunoSEQ multiplex PCR. The sample has about 49,000 clones, approximately 84% seen once. The material sequenced was CD4+ or CD8+ T cells sorted from blood, taken in a trial of the OX40 agonist ivuxolimab. Source of these receptors: an adult with an advanced solid tumor such as melanoma, head and neck, liver or kidney cancer.

J is TRBJ1-2 and V is TRBV5-4, with 7 bases identical to TRBD1. The CDR3 loop spans 15 amino acids. The V and J ends lost 4 bases and 5 bases, in that order; junction bases with no gene match: 11. Germline assignment: CDR1 SGHNT and CDR2 YYREEE (reference sequence). The CDR3 sequence is CASSQERQGVYGYTF. In DNA form, the CDR3 reads TGTGCCAGCAGCCAAGAGAGACAGGGAGTGTATGGCTACACCTTC.

The chain uses TRBV9 and TRBJ2-5; D gene ambiguous. V lost 4 bases and J 5 bases, leaving 12 bases between the germline ends. This CDR3 spans 13 amino acids. Germline V CDR1 and CDR2: SGDLS, YYNGEE. As DNA, the CDR3 is TGTGCCAGCAGCCCGGGTTTCGGGGAGACCCAGTACTTC. Translated: CASSPGFGETQYF.

The J gene is TRBJ2-7, the V gene TRBV25-1, with D perhaps matching TRBD1 (5 bases). V was pared by 4 bases and J by 3 bases, with 10 bases between. Germline V gives CDR1 MGHDK, CDR2 SYGVNS. The CDR3 has 13 residues. CDR3 residues: CASSARVNYEQYF. In DNA form, the CDR3 reads TGTGCCAGCAGTGCCAGGGTGAACTACGAGCAGTACTTC.

The rearrangement uses TRBV7-2 and TRBJ2-1; tentative D call: TRBD2 (6 bases). Trimming removed 1 base at V and 8 bases at J, with 12 bases between. This CDR3 has 14 residues. The germline V gene has CDR1 SGHTA and CDR2 FQGNSA. DNA for the CDR3: TGTGCCAGCAGCTTAGACGGGAGTCGGGATGAGCAGTTCTTC. This encodes CASSLDGSRDEQFF.

The rearrangement joins TRBV6-5 to TRBJ1-4; tentatively, D is TRBD1 (6 bases). Germline CDR1 is MNHEY and CDR2 is SVGAGI. V lost 7 bases, J lost 3 bases, and 15 bases lay in between. This CDR3 contains 15 residues. The CDR3 DNA reads as TGTGCCAGCAAGAACCCGGGGGCGGCTAATGAAAAACTGTTTTTT. Its protein product is CASKNPGAANEKLFF.

This clone was picked up a small number of times. The chain recombines TRBV7-2 with TRBJ1-1; D is uncertain. Looked up from germline, CDR1 is SGHTA and CDR2 is FQGNSA. V shed 2 bases and J shed 0 bases, with 7 bases lying between them. This CDR3 spans 14 amino acids. CDR3 DNA sequence: TGTGCCAGCAGCTTAAGTAGCGTGAACACTGAAGCTTTCTTT. This gives the protein CASSLSSVNTEAFF.

Sample share makes this clone medium-sized. V is TRBV19 and J is TRBJ1-1; TRBD1 is a possible D gene (6 bases). The V end was cut by 0 bases, the J end by 6 bases, with 14 bases between. The germline V gene encodes CDR1 LNHDA and CDR2 SQIVND (reference sequence). The length of the CDR3 is 15 residues. CDR3: CASSIDRRGGSEAFF. CDR3 bases: TGTGCCAGTAGTATAGACCGCAGGGGAGGATCTGAAGCTTTCTTT.

The genes are TRBV6-1 and TRBJ2-7; TRBD1 agrees at 8 bases. V was clipped by 7 bases and J by 2 bases; unmatched bases: 4. The germline V gene encodes CDR1 MNHNS and CDR2 SASEGT. This CDR3 has 13 residues. This CDR3 reads CASIRDRPYEQYF. In DNA, the CDR3 is TGTGCCAGCATTCGGGACAGGCCCTACGAGCAGTACTTC.

This chain joins TRBV7-2 and TRBJ1-2; D is possibly TRBD1 (5 bases). CDR1 is SGHTA and CDR2 is FQGNSA in the germline V gene. Trimming left V 5 bases short and J 3 bases short, with 7 bases between. This CDR3 region has 12 residues. The DNA for the CDR3 is TGTGCCAGCAGCCAGACAGACTATGGCTACACCTTC. Protein sequence: CASSQTDYGYTF.

The V gene is TRBV5-6, the J gene TRBJ2-1; D tentatively reads TRBD1 or TRBD2 (5 bases each). The CDR3 is 13 amino acids. Trimming took off 4 bases at V and 6 bases at J, with 11 bases between the two ends. From germline, CDR1 is SGHDT and CDR2 YYEEEE. CDR3 bases: TGTGCCAGCAGCCCCGGGGCCCGCAATGAGCAGTTCTTC. Translated, it gives CASSPGARNEQFF.

This chain connects TRBV6-5 to TRBJ1-4, with 7 bases fitting TRBD1. The CDR3 loop spans 14 amino acids. The junction had 9 bases not matched to a gene; V was cut back by 6 bases and J by 8 bases. From germline, CDR1 is MNHEY and CDR2 SVGAGI. The CDR3, as DNA: TGTGCCAGCAGGCCAGGGGGGGTAGGGGAAAAACTGTTTTTT. As protein: CASRPGGVGEKLFF.

The chain joins TRBV4-1 to TRBJ2-5; 15 positions agree with TRBD2. The CDR3 consists of 16 residues. V gave up 4 bases and J gave up 4 bases; unmatched junction bases: 4. Looked up from germline, CDR1 is MGHRA and CDR2 is YSYEKL. The CDR3 protein is CASSPGLAGGPETQYF. The CDR3 DNA follows: TGCGCCAGCAGCCCCGGACTAGCGGGAGGGCCAGAGACCCAGTACTTC.

This sequence joins TRBV10-3 and TRBJ1-1; tentatively, D is TRBD1 (5 bases). Trimming removed 8 bases at V and 0 bases at J, with 7 bases between. Looked up from germline, CDR1 is ENHRY and CDR2 is SYGVKD. This CDR3 has 12 amino acids. In DNA, the CDR3 is TGTGCCATCGGGGGAGTGAACACTGAAGCTTTCTTT. As protein: CAIGGVNTEAFF.

The chain couples TRBV2 to TRBJ2-2, with D possibly being TRBD2 (6 bases). This CDR3 is 12 amino acids long. Germline V gives CDR1 SNHLY, CDR2 FYNNEI. The V end lost 4 bases, the J end lost 6 bases, and 6 bases lay between the germline ends. CDR3 protein: CASSGEAGELFF. The CDR3 coding sequence is TGTGCCAGCAGTGGGGAGGCCGGGGAGCTGTTTTTT.

The chain carries TRBV2 and TRBJ1-1, with 8 bases identical to TRBD1. This CDR3 is 13 amino acids long. Germline V gene sequence: CDR1 SNHLY, CDR2 FYNNEI. With 4 bases clipped from V and 6 bases from J, the junction kept 4 bases outside the gene matches. CDR3 DNA: TGTGCCAGCAGTGGACAGGGGTTATCTGAAGCTTTCTTT. It encodes CASSGQGLSEAFF.

V gene TRBV6-1 combines with J gene TRBJ1-1, with 8 bases identical to TRBD1. This CDR3 region has 14 residues. From germline, CDR1 is MNHNS and CDR2 SASEGT. Trimming took 5 bases from V and 1 from J; bases not matched to a gene: 3. This CDR3 is CASSWTGTNTEAFF. The CDR3 DNA follows: TGTGCCAGCAGTTGGACAGGGACGAACACTGAAGCTTTCTTT.

This chain joins TRBV14 and TRBJ2-1; TRBD2 aligns across 11 bases. The V gene end was trimmed by 1 base and the J gene end by 7 bases; junction bases not matched to a gene: 3. The CDR3 covers 15 residues. The germline gives CDR1 SGHDN, CDR2 FVKESK. CDR3 DNA sequence: TGTGCCAGCAGCCAAGCACTAGCGGGAGTGAATGAGCAGTTCTTC. It yields the protein CASSQALAGVNEQFF.

The rearrangement joins TRBV7-2 to TRBJ2-3; D remains ambiguous. The germline V gene has CDR1 SGHTA and CDR2 FQGNSA. The CDR3 sequence is 12 residues long. V gave up 4 bases and J gave up 2 bases, with 4 bases separating them. CDR3 region: CASSSYTDTQYF. CDR3 sequence (DNA): TGTGCCAGCAGCTCTTACACAGATACGCAGTATTTT.

This clone appeared a single time. The J gene is TRBJ1-3, the V gene TRBV10-2; tentatively, D is TRBD1 (5 bases). The V and J ends lost 6 bases and 1 base respectively, with 13 bases between them. This CDR3 has 15 amino acids. Germline V gives CDR1 WSHSY, CDR2 SAAADI. DNA of the CDR3: TGCGCCAGCAGCGTCGGGACGATATCTGGAAACACCATATATTTT. Encoded protein: CASSVGTISGNTIYF.

This chain connects TRBV5-1 to TRBJ1-2; 9 bases are a match to TRBD1. The CDR3 length is 17 residues. Losses at the gene ends were 0 bases for V and 5 bases for J; bases not matched to a gene: 11. From germline, CDR1 is SGHRS and CDR2 YFSETQ. The CDR3 nucleotides are TGCGCCAGCAGCTTGGCCGGGACAGGGCCGTCTCTTTATGGCTACACCTTC. The encoded protein is CASSLAGTGPSLYGYTF.

V and J are TRBV6-5 and TRBJ1-1; D call uncertain. This CDR3 is 13 amino acids long. Trimming pared 5 bases from V and 0 bases from J, leaving 7 bases between. Germline V gives CDR1 MNHEY, CDR2 SVGAGI. CDR3 sequence: CASSVLVNTEAFF. CDR3 DNA: TGTGCCAGCAGTGTTCTTGTGAACACTGAAGCTTTCTTT.

This sequence joins TRBV5-1 and TRBJ2-1; the D gene is possibly TRBD2 (6 bases). V lost 3 bases to trimming and J lost 4 bases, with 11 bases between them. Per the germline V gene, CDR1 is SGHRS and CDR2 is YFSETQ. The CDR3 loop spans 14 amino acids. The CDR3 spells CASSSPGLYNEQFF. DNA for the CDR3: TGCGCCAGCAGCTCTCCGGGACTTTACAATGAGCAGTTCTTC.

The chain employs TRBV5-1 and TRBJ2-1; D remains unclear. V was clipped by 0 bases and J by 0 bases, with 7 bases between them. There are 15 residues in the CDR3. Looked up from germline, CDR1 is SGHRS and CDR2 is YFSETQ. CDR3 amino acids: CASSLADPSYNEQFF. DNA of the CDR3: TGCGCCAGCAGCTTGGCAGACCCCTCCTACAATGAGCAGTTCTTC.

On this clone itself: The junction and the germline gene differ at one end; a read error may be behind it. The chain couples TRBV6-1 to TRBJ1-2, with D perhaps TRBD1 (6 bases). The length of the CDR3 is 13 residues. Germline loops: CDR1 MNHNS, CDR2 SASEGT. The CDR3, as DNA: TGTGTCAGCAGTGATGCAGGGGAACTTGGCTACACCTTC. Its translation: CVSSDAGELGYTF.

V gene TRBV29-1 combines with J gene TRBJ2-1, with 13 bases lining up with TRBD2. Germline-derived CDR1 and CDR2 are SQVTM and ANQGSEA. V lost 6 bases, J lost 6 bases, and 14 bases stayed unmatched. The CDR3 totals 17 residues. The CDR3 spells CSVGGLAGLSGVNEQFF. The CDR3 DNA follows: TGCAGCGTCGGGGGACTAGCGGGACTGTCAGGCGTCAATGAGCAGTTCTTC.